These T cell receptor beta chains were read from a single sample in a study of cytomegalovirus exposure and HLA in healthy donors. Measured with immunoSEQ multiplex PCR; TCRdb has only the in-frame clones, and not every one. The sample comprises 130,000 to 150,000 clones, over 75% of which are singletons, and 2.9% rests with the top ten. Sequenced sample: PBMCs. The origin of the receptors is a woman aged 25-40 years in good health and CMV-seronegative. Both conserved end residues are trimmed from each CDR3. Some rows have no size entry. The others give once, few or many, or a class for an expanded clone.

v_gene,abundance,j_gene,CDR3aa
TRBV5-4,NA,NA,ASSAGPPYEQY
TRBV5-4,few,TRBJ1-1,ASSLGVTGVGTEAF
TRBV27,NA,TRBJ2-4,ASSYRTGAKNIQY
TRBV27,NA,TRBJ2-3,ASSSTGGTDTQY
TRBV19,NA,TRBJ1-1,ASSIHRGEAF
TRBV2,NA,TRBJ2-5,ASSPGESLTQY
TRBV7-6,NA,TRBJ2-1,ASSGASGDNEQF
TRBV2,NA,TRBJ2-7,ASSEALRAGEQY
TRBV28,NA,TRBJ2-2,ASLTRAGNTGELF
TRBV6-5,NA,TRBJ1-3,ASRADRGNTIY
TRBV5-4,NA,TRBJ2-3,ASSLGLGLAGITDTQY
TRBV28,NA,TRBJ2-4,ASSLGSPEWQRNIQY
TRBV7-9,NA,TRBJ2-7,ASSLGKLAGGPYEQY
TRBV10-1,NA,TRBJ2-3,ASSDPSPTSGYTDTQY
TRBV20-1,NA,TRBJ1-1,SPTRGTEAF